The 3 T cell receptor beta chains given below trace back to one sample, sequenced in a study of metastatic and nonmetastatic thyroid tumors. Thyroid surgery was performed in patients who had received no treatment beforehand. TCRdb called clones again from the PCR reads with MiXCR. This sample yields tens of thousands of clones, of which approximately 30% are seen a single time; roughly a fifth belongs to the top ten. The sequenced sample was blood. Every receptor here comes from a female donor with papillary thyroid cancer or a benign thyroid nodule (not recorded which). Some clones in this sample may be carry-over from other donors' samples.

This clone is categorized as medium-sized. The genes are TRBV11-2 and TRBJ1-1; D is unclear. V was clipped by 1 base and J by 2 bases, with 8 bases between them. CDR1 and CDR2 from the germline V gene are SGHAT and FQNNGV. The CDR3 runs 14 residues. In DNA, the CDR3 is TGTGCCAGCAGCTTAGGGCCAGCTAACACTGAAGCTTTCTTT. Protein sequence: CASSLGPANTEAFF.

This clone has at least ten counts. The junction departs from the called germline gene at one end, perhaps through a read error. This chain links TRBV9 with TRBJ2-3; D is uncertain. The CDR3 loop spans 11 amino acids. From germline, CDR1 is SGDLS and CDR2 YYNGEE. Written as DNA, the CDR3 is TGTGCCAGCAGCGTAAACAGACACGATATTTTT. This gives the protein CASSVNRHDIF.

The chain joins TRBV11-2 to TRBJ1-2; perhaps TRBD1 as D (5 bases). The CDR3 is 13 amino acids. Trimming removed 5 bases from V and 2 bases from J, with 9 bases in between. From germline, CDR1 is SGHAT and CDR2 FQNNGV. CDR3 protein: CASSRDGNYGYTF. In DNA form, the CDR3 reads TGTGCCAGCAGCCGGGACGGGAACTATGGCTACACCTTC.